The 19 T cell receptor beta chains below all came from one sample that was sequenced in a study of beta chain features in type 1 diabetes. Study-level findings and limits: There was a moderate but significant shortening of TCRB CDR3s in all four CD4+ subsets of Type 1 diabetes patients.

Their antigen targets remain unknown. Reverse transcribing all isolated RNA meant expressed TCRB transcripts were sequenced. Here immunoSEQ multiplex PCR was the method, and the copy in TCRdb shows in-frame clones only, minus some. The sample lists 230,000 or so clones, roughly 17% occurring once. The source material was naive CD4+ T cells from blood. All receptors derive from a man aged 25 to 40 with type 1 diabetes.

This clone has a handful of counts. The CDR3 DNA follows: TGCAGCGTCAAAGATCTTACCCCCGAGACCCAGTACTTC. This sequence encodes CSVKDLTPETQYF. This chain uses TRBV29-1 with TRBJ2-5, with D uncertain. The length of the CDR3 is 13 residues. Germline-derived CDR1 and CDR2 are SQVTM and ANQGSEA. Trimming left V 6 bases short and J 5 bases short, with 16 bases between.

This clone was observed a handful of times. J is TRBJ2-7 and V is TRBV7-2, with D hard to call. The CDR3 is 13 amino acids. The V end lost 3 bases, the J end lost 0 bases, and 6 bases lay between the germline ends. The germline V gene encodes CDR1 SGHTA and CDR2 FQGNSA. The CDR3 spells CASSFFGSYEQYF. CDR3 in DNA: TGTGCCAGCAGCTTCTTCGGCTCCTACGAGCAGTACTTC.

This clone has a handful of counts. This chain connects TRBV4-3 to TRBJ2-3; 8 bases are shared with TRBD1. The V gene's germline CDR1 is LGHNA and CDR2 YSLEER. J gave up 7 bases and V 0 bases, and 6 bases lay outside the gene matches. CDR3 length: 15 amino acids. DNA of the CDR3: TGCGCCAGCAGCCAAGAAATGCAGGGGGCAAATACGCAGTATTTT. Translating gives CASSQEMQGANTQYF.

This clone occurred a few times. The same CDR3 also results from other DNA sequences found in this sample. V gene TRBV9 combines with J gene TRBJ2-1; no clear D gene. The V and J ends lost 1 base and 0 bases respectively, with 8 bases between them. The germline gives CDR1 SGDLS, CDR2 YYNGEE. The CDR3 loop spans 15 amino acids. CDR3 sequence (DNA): TGTGCCAGCAGCGTAAGCACGTCCTCCTACAATGAGCAGTTCTTC. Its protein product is CASSVSTSSYNEQFF.

The CDR3 sequence: CASSFNRGSYEQYF. The CDR3 coding sequence is TGTGCCAGCAGCTTCAATAGGGGCTCCTACGAGCAGTACTTC. The rearrangement links TRBV13 to TRBJ2-7; maybe TRBD1 (5 bases). Germline CDR1 PRHDT, CDR2 FYEKMQ (reference sequence). The length of the CDR3 is 14 residues. With 3 bases removed from V and 0 bases from J, the gap between germline ends came to 9 bases.

The CDR3 DNA reads TGTGCCGCGAACCCGGGACTAGGGTACAATGAGCAGTTCTTC. Protein sequence: CAANPGLGYNEQFF. The chain is built from TRBV19 and TRBJ2-1, with 8 bases fitting TRBD2. Germline lookup yields CDR1 LNHDA and CDR2 SQIVND (reference sequence). Losses at the gene ends were 11 bases for V and 4 bases for J; bases not matched to a gene: 10. This CDR3 region has 14 residues.

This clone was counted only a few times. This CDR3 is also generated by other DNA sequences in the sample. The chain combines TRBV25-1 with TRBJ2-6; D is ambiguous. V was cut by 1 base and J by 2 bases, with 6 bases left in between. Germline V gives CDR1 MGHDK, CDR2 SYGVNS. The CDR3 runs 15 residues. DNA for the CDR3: TGTGCCAGCAGTGAATCTAGGGCTGGGGCCAACGTCCTGACTTTC. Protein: CASSESRAGANVLTF.

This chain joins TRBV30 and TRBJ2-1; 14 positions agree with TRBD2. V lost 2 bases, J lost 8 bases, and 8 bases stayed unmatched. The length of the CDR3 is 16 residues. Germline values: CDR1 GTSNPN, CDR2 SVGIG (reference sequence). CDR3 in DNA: TGTGCCTGGAGTCAAGGGACTAGCGGGAGTAAGGATGAGCAGTTCTTC. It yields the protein CAWSQGTSGSKDEQFF.

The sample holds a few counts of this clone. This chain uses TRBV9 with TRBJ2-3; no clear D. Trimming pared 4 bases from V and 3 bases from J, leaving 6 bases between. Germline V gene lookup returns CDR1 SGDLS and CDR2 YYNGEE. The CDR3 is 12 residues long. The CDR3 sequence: CASSPGTDTQYF. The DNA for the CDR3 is TGTGCCAGCAGCCCCGGTACAGATACGCAGTATTTT. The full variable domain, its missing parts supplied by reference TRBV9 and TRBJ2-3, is DSGVTQTPKHLITATGQRVTLRCSPRSGDLSVYWYQQSLDQGLQFLIQYYNGEERAKGNILERFSAQQFPDLHSELNLSSLELGDSALYFCASSPGTDTQYFGPGTRLTVL.

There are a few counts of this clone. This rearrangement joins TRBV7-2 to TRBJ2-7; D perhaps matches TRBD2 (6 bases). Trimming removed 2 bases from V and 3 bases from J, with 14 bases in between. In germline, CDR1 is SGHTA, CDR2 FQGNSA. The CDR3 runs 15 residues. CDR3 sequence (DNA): TGTGCCAGCAGCTTACCCCGGACTACAATCTACGAGCAGTACTTC. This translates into CASSLPRTTIYEQYF. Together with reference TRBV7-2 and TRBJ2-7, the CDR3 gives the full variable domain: GAGVSQSPSNKVTEKGKDVELRCDPISGHTALYWYRQSLGQGLEFLIYFQGNSAPDKSGLPSDRFSAERTGGSVSTLTIQRTQQEDSAVYLCASSLPRTTIYEQYFGPGTRLTVT.

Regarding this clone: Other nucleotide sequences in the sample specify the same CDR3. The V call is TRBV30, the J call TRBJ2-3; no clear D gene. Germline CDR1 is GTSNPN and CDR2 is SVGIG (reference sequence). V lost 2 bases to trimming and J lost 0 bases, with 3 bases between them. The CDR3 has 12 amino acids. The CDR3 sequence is CAWSPSTDTQYF. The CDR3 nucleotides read TGTGCCTGGAGTCCGAGCACAGATACGCAGTATTTT.

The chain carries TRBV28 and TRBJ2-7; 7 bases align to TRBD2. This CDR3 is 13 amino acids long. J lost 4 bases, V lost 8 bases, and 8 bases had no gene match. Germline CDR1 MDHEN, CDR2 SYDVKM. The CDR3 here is CASGELADYEQYF. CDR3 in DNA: TGTGCCAGCGGGGAGCTAGCGGATTACGAGCAGTACTTC.

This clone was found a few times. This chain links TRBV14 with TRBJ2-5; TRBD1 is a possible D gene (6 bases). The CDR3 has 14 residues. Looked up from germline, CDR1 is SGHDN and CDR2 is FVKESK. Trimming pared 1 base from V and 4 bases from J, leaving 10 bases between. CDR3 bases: TGTGCCAGCAGCCAAGTTGAAGGGGGAGAGACCCAGTACTTC. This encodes CASSQVEGGETQYF.

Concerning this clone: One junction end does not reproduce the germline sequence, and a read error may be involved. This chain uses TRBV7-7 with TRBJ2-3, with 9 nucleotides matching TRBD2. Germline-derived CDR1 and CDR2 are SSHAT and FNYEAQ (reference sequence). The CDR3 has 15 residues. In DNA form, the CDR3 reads TGTGCTAGCAGCTTAGCGGGACTAGCCCCAGATACGCAGTATTTT. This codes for CASSLAGLAPDTQYF.

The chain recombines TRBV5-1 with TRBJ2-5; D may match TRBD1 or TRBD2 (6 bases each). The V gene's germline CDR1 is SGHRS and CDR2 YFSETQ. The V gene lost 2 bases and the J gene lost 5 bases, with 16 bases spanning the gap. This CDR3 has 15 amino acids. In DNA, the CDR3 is TGCGCCAGCAGCTTAGCTCTCGGGGGCGAGGAGACCCAGTACTTC. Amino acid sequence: CASSLALGGEETQYF.

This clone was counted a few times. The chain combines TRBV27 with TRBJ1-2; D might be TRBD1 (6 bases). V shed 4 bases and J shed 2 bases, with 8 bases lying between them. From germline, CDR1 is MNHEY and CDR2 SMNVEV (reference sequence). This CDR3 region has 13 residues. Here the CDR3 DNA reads TGTGCCAGCAGTTCGCAGGGGAACTATGGCTACACCTTC. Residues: CASSSQGNYGYTF.

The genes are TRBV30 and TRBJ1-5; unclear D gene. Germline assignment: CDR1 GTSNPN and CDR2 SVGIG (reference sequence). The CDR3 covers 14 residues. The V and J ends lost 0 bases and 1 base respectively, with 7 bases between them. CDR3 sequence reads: CAWSVPDSNQPQHF. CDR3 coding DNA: TGTGCCTGGAGTGTACCAGACAGCAATCAGCCCCAGCATTTT.

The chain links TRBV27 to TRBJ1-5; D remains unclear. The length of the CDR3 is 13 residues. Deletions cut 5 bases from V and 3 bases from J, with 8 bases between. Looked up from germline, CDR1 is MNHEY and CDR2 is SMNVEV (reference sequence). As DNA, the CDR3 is TGTGCCAGCAGTGTGGCAGTCAATCAGCCCCAGCATTTT. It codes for CASSVAVNQPQHF.

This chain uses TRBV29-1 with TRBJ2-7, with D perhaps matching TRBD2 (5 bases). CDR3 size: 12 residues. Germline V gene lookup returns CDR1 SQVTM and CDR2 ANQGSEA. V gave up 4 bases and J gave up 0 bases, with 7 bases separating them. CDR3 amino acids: CSVGADSYEQYF. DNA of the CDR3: TGCAGCGTTGGAGCGGACTCCTACGAGCAGTACTTC.